This TCR beta chain was recorded in a study of T cell responses to AZD1222 COVID-19 vaccine. Study information: Recipients boosted at about 4 weeks or about 12 weeks are pooled.

The method was immunoSEQ multiplex PCR; TCRdb's version includes in-frame clones alone and lacks a portion of them. The sample includes tens of thousands of clones, 80% to 90% of them seen just once. Points on this clone: No antigen is known for it.

Study-wide points: Among the donors, most were white British and more were female, and clonal diversity was possibly underestimated. An increase in Spike-specific TCR breadth and depth was observed after two AZD1222 doses.

Trimming removed 1 base at V and 4 bases at J, with 14 bases between. Looked up from germline, CDR1 is MGHRA and CDR2 is YSYEKL. The CDR3 is 16 residues long. This receptor was obtained from an adult in good health. The chain is built from TRBV4-1 and TRBJ1-3; D may be TRBD1 (5 bases). Here the sequenced sample was peripheral blood, taken on day 0 of AZD1222 vaccination. The CDR3 sequence is CASSQARGLGGNTIYF. CDR3 bases: TGCGCCAGCAGCCAAGCAAGGGGTTTGGGAGGAAACACCATATATTTT.